The 27 T cell receptor beta chains given below trace back to one sample, sequenced in a study of T cells in Graves' hyperthyroidism and ophthalmopathy. Amplification of TCR beta CDR3 regions used RNA as the template. Initially, a first-round RT-PCR of the TCR CDR3 employed the HTBI primer set. TCRdb itself ran the multiplex PCR reads through MiXCR, one entry per CDR3 protein. The table includes about 380,000 distinct CDR3 sequences, 13% detected once. The sample was blood. These receptors were obtained from a young man with Graves' hyperthyroidism that later progressed to Graves' ophthalmopathy.

This clonotype has a handful of counts. In DNA, the CDR3 is TGTGCCAGCAGCTTAGGGAAGGGGTCGAACACTGAAGCTTTCTTT. Amino acid sequence: CASSLGKGSNTEAFF. This chain links TRBV7-8 with TRBJ1-1; maybe TRBD1 (5 bases). The ends were cut back, 1 base at V and 1 base at J, with 10 bases in the middle. This CDR3 has 15 amino acids. The V gene's germline CDR1 is SGHVS and CDR2 FQNEAQ. The full variable domain, its missing parts supplied by reference TRBV7-8 and TRBJ1-1, is GAGVSQSPRYKVAKRGQDVALRCDPISGHVSLFWYQQALGQGPEFLTYFQNEAQLDKSGLPSDRFFAERPEGSVSTLKIQRTQQEDSAVYLCASSLGKGSNTEAFFGQGTRLTVV.

This clonotype was seen ten or more times. The chain has TRBV7-2 and TRBJ1-5; D is unclear. Germline loops: CDR1 SGHTA, CDR2 FQGNSA. Trimming took 1 base from V and 7 from J, leaving 14 bases between them. This CDR3 is 15 amino acids long. CDR3 sequence: CASSLEAAGYQPQHF. The CDR3 nucleotides read TGTGCCAGCAGCTTAGAAGCGGCGGGATACCAGCCCCAGCATTTT.

Notes on this clonotype: Just one base apart from a much larger clone, this may be a read error. This rearrangement joins TRBV6-1 to TRBJ2-2, with TRBD2 as a possible D gene (7 bases). Germline loops: CDR1 MNHNS, CDR2 SASEGT. CDR3 length equals 14 residues. The CDR3 protein is CAGSYGGATGELFF. CDR3 DNA: TGTGCCGGCAGTTATGGGGGGGCGACCGGGGAGCTGTTTTTT.

This clonotype was observed at least ten times. This chain joins TRBV6-1 and TRBJ1-4; D call uncertain. Trimming shortened V by 1 base and J by 0 bases, and 6 bases separated the two germline ends. The length of the CDR3 is 15 residues. Germline lookup yields CDR1 MNHNS and CDR2 SASEGT. CDR3 coding DNA: TGTGCCAGCAGTGAAGAAACGGCAACTAATGAAAAACTGTTTTTT. Its translation: CASSEETATNEKLFF.

This clonotype was observed at least ten times. The rearrangement links TRBV9 to TRBJ2-3; no firm D call. V was shortened by 0 bases and J by 3 bases, with 11 bases between the two germline ends. Germline V gene sequence: CDR1 SGDLS, CDR2 YYNGEE. CDR3 length equals 15 residues. The CDR3 spells CASSVVGFQTDTQYF. The DNA for the CDR3 is TGTGCCAGCAGCGTAGTGGGCTTTCAGACAGATACGCAGTATTTT. Full variable domain (remainder filled in from reference TRBV9 and TRBJ2-3): DSGVTQTPKHLITATGQRVTLRCSPRSGDLSVYWYQQSLDQGLQFLIQYYNGEERAKGNILERFSAQQFPDLHSELNLSSLELGDSALYFCASSVVGFQTDTQYFGPGTRLTVL.

This clonotype was counted many times. The gene calls are TRBV6-6 and TRBJ1-2, with D possibly being TRBD1 (6 bases). Germline V gives CDR1 MNHNY, CDR2 SVGAGI (reference sequence). This CDR3 contains 14 residues. Trimming shortened V by 1 base and J by 7 bases, and 13 bases separated the two germline ends. CDR3 sequence: CASSYYGGVGGYTF. DNA of the CDR3: TGTGCCAGCAGTTACTACGGGGGCGTGGGTGGCTACACCTTC.

The V call is TRBV6-6, the J call TRBJ2-2; no clear D gene. The length of the CDR3 is 14 residues. Trimming cost V 2 bases and J 2 bases, with 6 bases left between them. Germline V gene lookup returns CDR1 MNHNY and CDR2 SVGAGI (reference sequence). CDR3 nucleotide sequence: TGTGCCAGCAGTTACACACACAACACCGGGGAGCTGTTTTTT. It translates to CASSYTHNTGELFF.

In its sample, this clonotype was seen many times. This chain uses TRBV27 with TRBJ1-6; the match to TRBD1 covers 10 bases. CDR3 length: 16 amino acids. V shed 6 bases and J 10 bases; nucleotides not matched to a gene: 12. The germline gives CDR1 MNHEY, CDR2 SMNVEV (reference sequence). The chain's CDR3 is CASSTGQGGPSSPLHF. CDR3 coding DNA: TGTGCCAGCAGCACCGGACAGGGGGGACCCTCCTCACCCCTCCACTTT.

This clonotype was detected ten times or more. The chain carries TRBV28 and TRBJ1-5; no clear D gene. The V end was cut by 5 bases, the J end by 0 bases, with 17 bases between. Germline V gene sequence: CDR1 MDHEN, CDR2 SYDVKM. This CDR3 is built from 17 residues. The CDR3, as DNA: TGTGCCAGCAGTCCCCAGGATTCTTATTATAGCAATCAGCCCCAGCATTTT. Amino acid sequence: CASSPQDSYYSNQPQHF.

In its sample, this clonotype was seen many times. The rearrangement links TRBV12-3 or TRBV12-4 to TRBJ2-1, with 8 bases aligning to TRBD1. The V and J ends lost 7 bases and 0 bases, in that order; junction bases with no gene match: 2. The CDR3 extends over 14 amino acids. The CDR3 loop is CASKTGGSYNEQFF. The CDR3 DNA reads as TGTGCCAGCAAAACAGGGGGCTCCTACAATGAGCAGTTCTTC.

The chain recombines TRBV25-1 with TRBJ2-5; D gene unclear. The CDR3 is made up of 13 amino acids. From germline, CDR1 is MGHDK and CDR2 SYGVNS. Trimming left V 5 bases short and J 4 bases short, with 11 bases between. The DNA for the CDR3 is TGTGCCAGCAGTAGGCAGGCTGGAGAGACCCAGTACTTC. As protein: CASSRQAGETQYF. Based on the CDR3 plus reference TRBV25-1 and TRBJ2-5, the full variable domain is EADIYQTPRYLVIGTGKKITLECSQTMGHDKMYWYQQDPGMELHLIHYSYGVNSTEKGDLSSESTVSRIRTEHFPLTLESARPSHTSQYLCASSRQAGETQYFGPGTRLLVL.

J is TRBJ1-1 and V is TRBV18, with 9 nucleotides matching TRBD1. The trim removed 2 bases at V and 4 bases at J, leaving 5 bases unmatched. The CDR3 loop spans 15 amino acids. The germline V gene encodes CDR1 KGHSH and CDR2 LQKENI. The CDR3 nucleotides are TGTGCCAGCTCACCAGGGACAGGGCGGTTCACTGAAGCTTTCTTT. It codes for CASSPGTGRFTEAFF.

This clonotype appeared many times. The chain links TRBV3-1 to TRBJ2-1; no firm D call. Deletions cut 2 bases from V and 9 bases from J, with 5 bases between. From germline, CDR1 is LGHDT and CDR2 YNNKEL (reference sequence). The length of the CDR3 is 11 residues. The CDR3 DNA follows: TGTGCCAGCAGCCAACTTGGTGAGCAGTTCTTC. Translated: CASSQLGEQFF.

Many counts were recorded for this clonotype. This chain uses TRBV20-1 with TRBJ1-1, with 9 nucleotides matching TRBD1. The CDR3 has 14 amino acids. Looked up from germline, CDR1 is DFQATT and CDR2 is SNEGSKA (reference sequence). V lost 5 bases, J lost 7 bases, and 11 bases stayed unmatched. CDR3 sequence: CSAHFTGGWGEAFF. CDR3 bases: TGCAGTGCTCACTTTACAGGGGGCTGGGGTGAAGCTTTCTTT.

V is TRBV12-3 or TRBV12-4 and J is TRBJ1-3; D is uncertain. The CDR3 is 15 amino acids. V was trimmed by 2 bases and J by 1 base, leaving 9 bases between them. The CDR3 is CASSLWTDSGNTIYF. CDR3 sequence (DNA): TGTGCCAGCAGTTTATGGACGGATTCTGGAAACACCATATATTTT.

The chain combines TRBV2 with TRBJ2-3; D gene uncertain. Matching the DNA end better, TRBJ1-5 makes the J call doubtful. Germline V gene sequence: CDR1 SNHLY, CDR2 FYNNEI. The CDR3 consists of 14 residues. This chain's CDR3 is CASSRVTDTDTQHF. Here the CDR3 DNA reads TGTGCCAGCAGTAGGGTAACAGACACAGATACGCAGCATTTT.

The V gene is TRBV5-1, the J gene TRBJ2-3, with 9 bases lining up with TRBD2. Germline trimming cut 2 bases from V and 1 base from J; bases unmatched to any gene: 8. This CDR3 spans 17 amino acids. CDR1 and CDR2 (germline): SGHRS, YFSETQ. This chain's CDR3 is CASSFTRPSGGTDTQYF. The CDR3 DNA sequence: TGCGCCAGCAGCTTCACTCGCCCTAGCGGGGGCACAGATACGCAGTATTTT.

The genes are TRBV6-5 and TRBJ2-1, with TRBD2 as a possible D gene (7 bases). The CDR3 is made up of 17 amino acids. CDR1 and CDR2 (germline): MNHEY, SVGAGI. V was clipped by 0 bases and J by 0 bases, with 12 bases between them. Here the CDR3 reads CASSYSPGGHSYNEQFF. The CDR3 DNA sequence: TGTGCCAGCAGTTACTCTCCGGGGGGCCACTCCTACAATGAGCAGTTCTTC.

This clonotype has just a few counts. This chain joins TRBV6-1 and TRBJ2-1, with 8 nucleotides matching TRBD2. Germline CDR1 MNHNS, CDR2 SASEGT. Trimming took 0 bases from V and 3 from J; bases not matched to a gene: 4. The CDR3 is made up of 16 amino acids. CDR3 sequence: CASSEAEAGGYNEQFF. CDR3 nucleotide sequence: TGTGCCAGCAGTGAAGCAGAGGCGGGGGGCTACAATGAGCAGTTCTTC.

In this sample, this clonotype turned up many times. The chain employs TRBV2 and TRBJ2-5; the match to TRBD1 covers 7 bases. The germline V gene has CDR1 SNHLY and CDR2 FYNNEI. V lost 4 bases and J lost 2; bases outside the gene matches: 10. This CDR3 has 16 residues. The DNA for the CDR3 is TGTGCCAGCAGTGGACTCCGGGACAGAAGACAAGAGACCCAGTACTTC. Amino acid sequence: CASSGLRDRRQETQYF.

This clonotype was seen at least ten times. V and J are TRBV6-5 and TRBJ2-7; D could derive from TRBD1 or TRBD2 (5 bases each). The CDR3 spans 13 residues. The germline V gene has CDR1 MNHEY and CDR2 SVGAGI. V was pared by 2 bases and J by 2 bases, with 7 bases between. The CDR3 coding sequence is TGTGCCAGCAGTTACAGGGGACCCTACGAGCAGTACTTC. Translating gives CASSYRGPYEQYF.

This clonotype was seen only a few times. V gene TRBV20-1 combines with J gene TRBJ1-2; possibly TRBD1 for D (5 bases). Germline V gives CDR1 DFQATT, CDR2 SNEGSKA (reference sequence). The CDR3 length is 13 residues. Here the CDR3 reads CSALTGLAYGYTF. The DNA for the CDR3 is TGCAGCGCATTAACAGGATTGGCCTATGGCTACACCTTC.

This clonotype was detected many times. The chain is built from TRBV9 and TRBJ1-1, with D unresolved. The CDR3 totals 14 residues. Germline V CDR1 and CDR2: SGDLS, YYNGEE. Trimming pared 0 bases from V and 1 base from J, leaving 7 bases between. CDR3: CASSVGSSNTEAFF. In nucleotides, the CDR3 is TGTGCCAGCAGCGTAGGGTCTTCGAACACTGAAGCTTTCTTT.

The count of this clonotype is one. The genes are TRBV5-1 and TRBJ2-7; D is perhaps TRBD1 or TRBD2 (5 bases each). V lost 1 base and J 7 bases, leaving 9 bases between the germline ends. The CDR3 is 12 residues long. Germline V gene data show CDR1 as SGHRS and CDR2 as YFSETQ. The CDR3 sequence is CASSLWDREQYF. The DNA of the CDR3 is TGCGCCAGCAGCTTGTGGGACCGGGAGCAGTACTTC.

J is TRBJ2-1 and V is TRBV27; TRBD1 aligns across 7 bases. The length of the CDR3 is 13 residues. Per germline, CDR1 MNHEY and CDR2 SMNVEV (reference sequence). The junction had 3 bases not matched to a gene; V was cut back by 5 bases and J by 5 bases. In DNA form, the CDR3 reads TGTGCCAGCAGTAGGGACAGCAACAATGAGCAGTTCTTC. This sequence encodes CASSRDSNNEQFF.

The genes are TRBV5-1 and TRBJ2-1, with 12 bases fitting TRBD2. The CDR3 consists of 14 residues. Germline V CDR1 and CDR2: SGHRS, YFSETQ. The junction had 10 bases not matched to a gene; V was cut back by 4 bases and J by 14 bases. This CDR3 is CASSAQSSGGAKFF. The CDR3 coding sequence is TGCGCCAGCAGCGCACAATCTAGCGGGGGGGCTAAGTTCTTC.

CDR3 sequence: CAWTRGTTNTGELFF. The DNA for the CDR3 is TGTGCCTGGACCCGGGGGACCACTAACACCGGGGAGCTGTTTTTT. The gene calls are TRBV30 and TRBJ2-2; D is possibly TRBD2 (6 bases). The CDR3 spans 15 residues. Per germline, CDR1 GTSNPN and CDR2 SVGIG (reference sequence). Trimming took off 4 bases at V and 2 bases at J, with 14 bases between the two ends. Based on the CDR3 plus reference TRBV30 and TRBJ2-2, the full variable domain is SQTIHQWPATLVQPVGSPLSLECTVEGTSNPNLYWYRQAAGRGLQLLFYSVGIGQISSEVPQNLSASRPQDRQFILSSKKLLLSDSGFYLCAWTRGTTNTGELFFGEGSRLTVL.